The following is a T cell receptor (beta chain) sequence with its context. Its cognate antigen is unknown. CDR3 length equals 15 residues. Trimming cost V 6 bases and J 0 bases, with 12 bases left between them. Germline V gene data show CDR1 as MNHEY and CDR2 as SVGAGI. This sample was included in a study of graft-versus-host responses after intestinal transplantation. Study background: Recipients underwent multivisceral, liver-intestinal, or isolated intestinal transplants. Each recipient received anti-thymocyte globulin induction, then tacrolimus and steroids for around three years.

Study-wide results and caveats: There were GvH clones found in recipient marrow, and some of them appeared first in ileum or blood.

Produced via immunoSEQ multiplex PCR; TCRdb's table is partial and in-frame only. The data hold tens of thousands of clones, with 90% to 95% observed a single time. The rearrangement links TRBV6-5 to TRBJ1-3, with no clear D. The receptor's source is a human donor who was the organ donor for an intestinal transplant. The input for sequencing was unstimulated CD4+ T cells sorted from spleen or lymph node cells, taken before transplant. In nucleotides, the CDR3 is TGTGCCAGCAGCGTTTCAAGAAACTCTGGAAACACCATATATTTT. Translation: CASSVSRNSGNTIYF.